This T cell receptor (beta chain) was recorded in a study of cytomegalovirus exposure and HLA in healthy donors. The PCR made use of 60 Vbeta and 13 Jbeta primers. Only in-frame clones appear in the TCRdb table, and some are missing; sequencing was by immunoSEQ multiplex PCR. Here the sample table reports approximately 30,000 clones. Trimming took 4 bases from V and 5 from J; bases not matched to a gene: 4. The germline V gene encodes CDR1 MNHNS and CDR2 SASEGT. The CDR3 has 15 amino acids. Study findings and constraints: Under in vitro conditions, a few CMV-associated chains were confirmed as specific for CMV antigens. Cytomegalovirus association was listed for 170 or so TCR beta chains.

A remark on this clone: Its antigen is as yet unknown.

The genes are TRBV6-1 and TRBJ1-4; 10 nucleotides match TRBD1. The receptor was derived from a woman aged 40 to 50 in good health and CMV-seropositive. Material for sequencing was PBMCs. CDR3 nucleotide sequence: TGTGCCAGCAGTGTGCCGGGACAGGGGAATGAAAAACTGTTTTTT. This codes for CASSVPGQGNEKLFF.